This T cell receptor (beta chain) was obtained from a study of blood T cell repertoires in COVID-19 (dated by TCRdb to the early 2020s). Turning to the overall study: Samples from collaborators originated in the United States, Italy and Spain and spanned both the acute and convalescent phases of COVID-19. The material from the prospective study consisted of cDNA or gDNA derived from T cells, B-cell-depleted T cells, or PBMCs. The dataset comprised deeply sampled blood TCRbeta repertoires from subjects exposed to, actively infected with, or recovered from COVID-19. The repertoires were made available in a free public database intended to serve as a resource for research on the immune response to SARS-CoV-2. Samples were obtained from the ongoing ImmuneRACE study (first 160 participants) and from about 1,300 subjects provided by 6 global collaborators. A de-identified subject ID, COVID-19 status, age in years and sex were almost always included in the sample metadata. Where available, HLA class I and class II types were obtained from metadata supplied by the sample provider rather than from assay-based typing.

Trimming costs V 2 bases and J 0 bases, and their ends lie 11 bases apart. CDR1 and CDR2, per the germline V gene (reference sequence), are LNHNV and YYDKDF. The CDR3 sequence holds 16 residues, the cysteine and phenylalanine included. Only the CDR3 portion is preserved as DNA: 48 bases, with reading frame beginning at the first base. On this clone: There is no known antigen for this receptor. Per-nucleotide qualities are absent, and no much larger clonotype sits a single base away.

Study-wide findings and limitations: The quantity of clinical and demographic metadata differed by source and by participant and was supplied without curation.

Participants in the prospective study were enrolled through a virtual design, were aged about 18 to 89 years, and lived in under 25 United States geographic areas. In the prospective study, cohorts were assigned on the basis of participant-reported clinical history obtained from a screening survey and a study questionnaire. For ImmuneRACE Cohort 3, a participant was defined as recovered based on two consecutive negative NP/OP PCR tests, clearance by a healthcare professional, or resolution of symptoms. Mobile phlebotomists in the prospective study collected whole blood, serum and a nasopharyngeal or oropharyngeal swab from every participant. Over a roughly 2-month period, participants in the prospective study had the option of providing additional blood draws and questionnaires. Before DNA extraction, prospective study blood samples were shipped either frozen or at room temperature. TCRbeta CDR3 regions were amplified from genomic DNA using the immunoSEQ Assay, a bias-controlled multiplex PCR. Per the authors' processing: Within the assay, amplification of reference gene primers was used to estimate how many nucleated cells each sample contained. To quantify the absolute abundance of each unique TCRbeta CDR3 rearrangement, sequence reads were collapsed and filtered. For each sample, productive Simpson clonality was calculated as the square root of Simpson's diversity index across productive rearrangements. The source is immuneACCESS, and TCRdb retained only in-frame sequences with V and J called. Part of the clones is not carried over; for the studies checked, unresolved V genes explain less than half of this, and the remainder is unexplained. The V and J calls and clone size were taken over from that table, and D and trimming were inferred from the DNA. The sample table records about 300,000 clones; more than 75% of these occur just once. 3.5% to 5% of the sample is in the top ten clones.

Sequenced sample: PBMCs or T cells enriched from blood (not recorded which). The rearrangement joined TRBV15 to TRBJ2-1, with the D segment identity uncertain. This clonotype originated in a man aged 25 to 40 who had recovered from COVID-19. The CDR3 reads CATSRRLASSYNEQFF. In nucleotide form, the sequence is TGTGCCACCAGCAGAAGACTCGCTAGCTCCTACAATGAGCAGTTCTTC.